The entry below describes one T cell receptor (beta chain). The data were taken from a study of shared clonotypes between healthy human individuals. Study-wide context: A couple of female and a few male donors aged 18 to 49 were enrolled.

The CDR3 spans 16 residues. Per the germline V gene, CDR1 is LNHDA and CDR2 is SQIVND (reference sequence). V gave up 3 bases and J gave up 3 bases, with 15 bases separating them. Researchers divided each subset's genomic DNA evenly across several immunoSEQ plates. Source study methods: Filtering differed because ImmunoSEQ produced junction-only sequences that carried no quality scores. Sequencing was performed with immunoSEQ multiplex PCR; in TCRdb, only in-frame clones are kept and a portion is missing. The V and J calls and clone size are taken from that table; D and trimming were inferred from the DNA. The sample shows some 500,000 clones, roughly 95% of them seen only once.

V and J are TRBV19 and TRBJ2-1; unclear D gene. Sequenced sample: naive CD4+ T cells sorted from blood. Noted subset: CD45RA+ positively selected. This TCR was recovered from a young woman in good health. CDR3 bases: TGTGCCAGTAGTATCCTCACCCCGAGAGGCTACAATGAGCAGTTCTTC. Amino acid sequence: CASSILTPRGYNEQFF.